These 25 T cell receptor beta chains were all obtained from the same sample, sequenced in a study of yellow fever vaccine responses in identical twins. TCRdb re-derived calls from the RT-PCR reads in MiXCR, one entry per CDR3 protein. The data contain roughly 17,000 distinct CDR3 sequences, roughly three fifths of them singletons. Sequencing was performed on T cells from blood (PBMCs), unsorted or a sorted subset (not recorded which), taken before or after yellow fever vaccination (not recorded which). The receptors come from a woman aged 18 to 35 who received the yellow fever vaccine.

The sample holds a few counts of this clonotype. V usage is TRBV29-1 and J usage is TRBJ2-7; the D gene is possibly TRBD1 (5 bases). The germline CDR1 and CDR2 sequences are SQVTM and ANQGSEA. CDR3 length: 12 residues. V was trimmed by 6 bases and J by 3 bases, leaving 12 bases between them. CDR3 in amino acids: CSVSQGIYEQYF. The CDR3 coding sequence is TGCAGCGTCTCCCAGGGTATCTACGAGCAGTACTTC.

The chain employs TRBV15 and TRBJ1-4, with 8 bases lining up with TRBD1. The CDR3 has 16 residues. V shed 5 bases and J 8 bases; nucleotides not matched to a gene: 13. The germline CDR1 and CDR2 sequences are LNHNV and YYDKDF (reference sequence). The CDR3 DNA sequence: TGTGCCACCAGCGTAAAACCGACAGGGGTGAAGGAAAAACTGTTTTTT. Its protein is CATSVKPTGVKEKLFF.

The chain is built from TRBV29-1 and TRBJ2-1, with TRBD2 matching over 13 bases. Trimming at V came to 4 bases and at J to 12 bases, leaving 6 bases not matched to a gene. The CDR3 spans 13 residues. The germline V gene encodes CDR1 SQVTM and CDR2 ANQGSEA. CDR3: CSVGTSGSPGQFF. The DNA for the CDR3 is TGCAGCGTTGGGACTAGCGGGAGCCCCGGGCAGTTCTTC.

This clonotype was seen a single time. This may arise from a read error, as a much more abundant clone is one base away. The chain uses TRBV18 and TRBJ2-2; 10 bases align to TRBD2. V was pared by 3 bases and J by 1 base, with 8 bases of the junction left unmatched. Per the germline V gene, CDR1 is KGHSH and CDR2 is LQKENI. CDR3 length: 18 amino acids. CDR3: CASSPMLAGARNTGELFF. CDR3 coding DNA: TGTGCCAGCTCACCGATGCTAGCGGGGGCGCGGAACACCGGGGAGCTGTTTTTT. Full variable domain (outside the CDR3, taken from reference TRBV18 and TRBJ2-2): NAGVMQNPRHLVRRRGQEARLRCSPMKGHSHVYWYRQLPEEGLKFMVYLQKENIIDESGMPKERFSAEFPKEGPSILRIQQVVRGDSAAYFCASSPMLAGARNTGELFFGEGSRLTVL.

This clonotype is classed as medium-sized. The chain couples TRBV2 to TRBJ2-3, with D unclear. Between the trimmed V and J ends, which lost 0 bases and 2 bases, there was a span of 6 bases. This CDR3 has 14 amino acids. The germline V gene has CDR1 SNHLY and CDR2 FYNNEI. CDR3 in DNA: TGTGCCAGCAGTGAAGCGACTCACACAGATACGCAGTATTTT. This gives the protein CASSEATHTDTQYF.

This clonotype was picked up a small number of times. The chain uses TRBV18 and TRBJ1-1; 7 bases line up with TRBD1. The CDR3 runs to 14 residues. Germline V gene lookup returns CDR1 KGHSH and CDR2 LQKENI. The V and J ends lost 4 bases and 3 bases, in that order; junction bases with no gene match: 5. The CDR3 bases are TGTGCCAGCTCACTGGGGCAGGGGGACACTGAAGCTTTCTTT. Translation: CASSLGQGDTEAFF.

The CDR3 nucleotides read TGTGCCAGCAGCCCAGGACTGGTGGGGGGCACCAAAAACATTCAGTACTTC. This gives the protein CASSPGLVGGTKNIQYF. The gene calls are TRBV11-3 and TRBJ2-4; perhaps D is TRBD1 or TRBD2 (6 bases each). The CDR3 is 17 residues long. CDR1 is SGHNT and CDR2 is YENEEA in the germline V gene. Trimming shortened V by 5 bases and J by 2 bases, and 19 bases separated the two germline ends.

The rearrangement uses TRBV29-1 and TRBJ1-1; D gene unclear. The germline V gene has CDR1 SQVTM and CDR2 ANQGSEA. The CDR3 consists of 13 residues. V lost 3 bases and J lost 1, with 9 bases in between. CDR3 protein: CSVEYPPNTEAFF. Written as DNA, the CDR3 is TGCAGCGTTGAGTACCCCCCGAACACTGAAGCTTTCTTT.

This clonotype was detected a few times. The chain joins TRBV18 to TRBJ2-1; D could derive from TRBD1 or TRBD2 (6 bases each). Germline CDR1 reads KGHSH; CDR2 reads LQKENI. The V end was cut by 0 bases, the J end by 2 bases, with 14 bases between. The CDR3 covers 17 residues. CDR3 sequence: CASSPPTGGGTYNEQFF. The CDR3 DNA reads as TGTGCCAGCTCACCACCTACCGGAGGGGGAACCTACAATGAGCAGTTCTTC.

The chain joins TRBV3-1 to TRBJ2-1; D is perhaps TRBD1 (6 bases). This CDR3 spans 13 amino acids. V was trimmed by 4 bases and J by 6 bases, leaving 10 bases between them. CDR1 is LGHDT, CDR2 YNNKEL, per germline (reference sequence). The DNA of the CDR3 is TGTGCCAGCAGCCGGACAGAGTTCAATGAGCAGTTCTTC. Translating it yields CASSRTEFNEQFF.

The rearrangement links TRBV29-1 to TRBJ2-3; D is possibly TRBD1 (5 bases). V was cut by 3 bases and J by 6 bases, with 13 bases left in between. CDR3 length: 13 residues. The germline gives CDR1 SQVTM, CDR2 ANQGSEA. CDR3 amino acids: CSVDRGAGDTQYF. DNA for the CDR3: TGCAGCGTTGACCGTGGGGCTGGGGATACGCAGTATTTT.

Here the CDR3 DNA reads TGTGCCAGCAACCAAGGACGGTTCACTGAAGCTTTCTTT. It codes for CASNQGRFTEAFF. The chain has TRBV6-1 and TRBJ1-1; the D is unclear. The germline V gene encodes CDR1 MNHNS and CDR2 SASEGT. CDR3 length equals 13 residues. Trimming left V 7 bases short and J 4 bases short, with 13 bases between.

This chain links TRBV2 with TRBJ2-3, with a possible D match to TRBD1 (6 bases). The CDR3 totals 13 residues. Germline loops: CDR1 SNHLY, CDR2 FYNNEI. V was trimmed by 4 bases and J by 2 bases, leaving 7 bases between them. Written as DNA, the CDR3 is TGTGCCAGCAGTGGGGGACACACAGATACGCAGTATTTT. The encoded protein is CASSGGHTDTQYF.

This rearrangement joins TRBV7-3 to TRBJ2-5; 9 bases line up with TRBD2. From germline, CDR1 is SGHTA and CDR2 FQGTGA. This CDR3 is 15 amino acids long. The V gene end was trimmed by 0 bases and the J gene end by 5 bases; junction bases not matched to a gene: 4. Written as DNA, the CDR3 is TGTGCCAGCAGCTTAACTAGCGGGAGCGGTGAGACCCAGTACTTC. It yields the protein CASSLTSGSGETQYF.

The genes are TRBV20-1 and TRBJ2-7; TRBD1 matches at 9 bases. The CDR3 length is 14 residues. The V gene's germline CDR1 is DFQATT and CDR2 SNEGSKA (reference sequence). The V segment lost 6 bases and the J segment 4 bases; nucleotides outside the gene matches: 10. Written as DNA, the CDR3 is TGCAGTGCGAGGCCCCGGGGACAGGGTTACGAGCAGTACTTC. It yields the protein CSARPRGQGYEQYF.

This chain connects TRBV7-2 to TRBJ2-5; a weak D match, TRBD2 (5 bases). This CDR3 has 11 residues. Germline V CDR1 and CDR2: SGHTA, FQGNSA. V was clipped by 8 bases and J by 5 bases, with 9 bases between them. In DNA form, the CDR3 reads TGTGCCAGCCGGCGAGGGGAGACCCAGTACTTC. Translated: CASRRGETQYF.

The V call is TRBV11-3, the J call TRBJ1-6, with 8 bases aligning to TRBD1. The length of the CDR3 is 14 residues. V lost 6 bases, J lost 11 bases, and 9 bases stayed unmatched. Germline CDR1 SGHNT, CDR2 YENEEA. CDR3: CASSSPGQVPPLHF. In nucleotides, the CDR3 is TGTGCCAGCAGTTCTCCGGGACAGGTCCCACCCCTCCACTTT.

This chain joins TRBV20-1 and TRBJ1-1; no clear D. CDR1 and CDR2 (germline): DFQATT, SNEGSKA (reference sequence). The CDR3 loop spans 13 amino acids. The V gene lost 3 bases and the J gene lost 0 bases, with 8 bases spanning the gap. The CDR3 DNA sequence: TGCAGTGCTAGTCCCGGAATGAACACTGAAGCTTTCTTT. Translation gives CSASPGMNTEAFF.

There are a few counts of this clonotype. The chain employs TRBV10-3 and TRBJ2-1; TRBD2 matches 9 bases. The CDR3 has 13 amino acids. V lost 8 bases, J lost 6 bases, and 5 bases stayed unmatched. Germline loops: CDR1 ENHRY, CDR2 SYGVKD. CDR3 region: CAIGSGRTNEQFF. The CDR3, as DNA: TGTGCCATCGGCAGCGGGAGGACCAATGAGCAGTTCTTC.

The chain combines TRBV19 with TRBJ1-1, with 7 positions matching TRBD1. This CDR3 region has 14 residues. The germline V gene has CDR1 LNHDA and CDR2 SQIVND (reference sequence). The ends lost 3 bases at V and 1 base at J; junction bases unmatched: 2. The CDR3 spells CASSMDRQNTEAFF. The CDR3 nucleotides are TGTGCCAGTAGTATGGACAGGCAGAACACTGAAGCTTTCTTT. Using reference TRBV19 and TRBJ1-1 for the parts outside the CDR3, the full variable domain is DGGITQSPKYLFRKEGQNVTLSCEQNLNHDAMYWYRQDPGQGLRLIYYSQIVNDFQKGDIAEGYSVSREKKESFPLTVTSAQKNPTAFYLCASSMDRQNTEAFFGQGTRLTVV.

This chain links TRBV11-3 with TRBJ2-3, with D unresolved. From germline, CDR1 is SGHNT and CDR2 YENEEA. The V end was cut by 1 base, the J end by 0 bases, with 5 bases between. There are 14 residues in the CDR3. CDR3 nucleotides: TGTGCCAGCAGCTTAGGTGGGAGCACAGATACGCAGTATTTT. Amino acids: CASSLGGSTDTQYF. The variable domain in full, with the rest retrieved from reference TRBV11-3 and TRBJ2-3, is EAGVVQSPRYKIIEKKQPVAFWCNPISGHNTLYWYLQNLGQGPELLIRYENEEAVDDSQLPKDRFSAERLKGVDSTLKIQPAELGDSAVYLCASSLGGSTDTQYFGPGTRLTVL.

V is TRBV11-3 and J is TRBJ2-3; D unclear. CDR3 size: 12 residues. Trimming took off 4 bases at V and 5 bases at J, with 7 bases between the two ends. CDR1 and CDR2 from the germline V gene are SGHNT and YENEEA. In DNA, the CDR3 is TGTGCCAGCAGCTCTATTCGAGATACGCAGTATTTT. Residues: CASSSIRDTQYF.

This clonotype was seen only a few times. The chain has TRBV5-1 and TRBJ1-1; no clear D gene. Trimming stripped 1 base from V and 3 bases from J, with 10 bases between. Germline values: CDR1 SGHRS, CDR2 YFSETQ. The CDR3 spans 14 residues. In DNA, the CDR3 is TGCGCCAGCAGCTTGAGGCTGCTAGACACTGAAGCTTTCTTT. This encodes CASSLRLLDTEAFF.

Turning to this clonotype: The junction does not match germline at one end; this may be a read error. CDR3 amino acids: CASSPAVGGVAFF. The CDR3 DNA follows: TGTGCCAGCAGCCCAGCAGTGGGGGGAGTAGCTTTCTTT. This chain links TRBV7-1 with TRBJ1-1, with D possibly matching TRBD1 (5 bases). TRBV7-1 carries the ORF label, with uncertain function. The length of the CDR3 is 13 residues.

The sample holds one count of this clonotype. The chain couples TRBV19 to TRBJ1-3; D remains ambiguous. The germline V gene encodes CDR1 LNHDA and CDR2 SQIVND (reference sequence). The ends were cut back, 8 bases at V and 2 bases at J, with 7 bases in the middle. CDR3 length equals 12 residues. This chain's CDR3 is CASGQTGNTIYF. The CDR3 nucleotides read TGTGCCAGTGGGCAGACTGGAAACACCATATATTTT.